Sequencing of this T cell receptor (beta chain) was carried out in a study of T cell repertoires in cytomegalovirus infection. Study summary: It was recently identified HLA-C-restricted and well-studied HLA-B-restricted CMV epitopes that the study used. TCR beta signatures that were public indicated CMV infection and matching HLA type. Study-level findings and limits: There were HLA-C-restricted CMV-specific TCR beta clonotypes dominating the ex vivo response. CMV carriers with the relevant HLA were identified by cumulative public TCR beta family frequency.

Deletions cut 2 bases from V and 1 base from J, with 11 bases between. This CDR3 spans 14 amino acids. Germline V gene data show CDR1 as DFQATT and CDR2 as SNEGSKA (reference sequence). This clonotype was observed a handful of times. Its antigen is not known. MiXCR, run by TCRdb on the reads, gives a single entry per CDR3 protein. The table shows 680,000 or so distinct CDR3 sequences, with around a third occurring only once. The source of this sequence is a human donor in good health (CMV status not recorded). Some clones in this sample may be carry-over from other donors' samples. The specimen comprised cultured PBMCs, sampled from culture after CMV antigen stimulation. J is TRBJ2-5 and V is TRBV20-1, with D unresolved. CDR3 sequence reads: CSARNFGGQETQYF. The CDR3 coding sequence is TGCAGTGCTAGAAACTTTGGCGGCCAAGAGACCCAGTACTTC.